This TCR beta chain was sequenced during a study of T cells in Graves' hyperthyroidism and ophthalmopathy (dated by TCRdb to between 2018 and 2021). At the level of the whole study: Peripheral blood was sampled at the time of initial diagnosis, prior to any treatment. TCR V-J signatures able to tell the groups apart were searched for in a discovery cohort of approximately 95 patients, of whom 40 to 45 had Graves' ophthalmopathy and about 60 had stable Graves' hyperthyroidism. Prospective prediction of ophthalmopathy was tested in an independent validation cohort consisting of 18 hyperthyroidism patients and about 17 patients who later progressed to ophthalmopathy. The approximately 100 discovery patients were divided at random into training and test sets in a 7:3 ratio. Thyroid tissue and blood T-cell repertoires from several Graves' hyperthyroidism patients were also compared in the study. After sampling, hyperthyroidism patients received methimazole starting at 30 mg daily, and ophthalmopathy patients received high-dose intravenous methylprednisolone. According to the paper, TCR Vbeta CDR3 sequencing was carried out on over 130 peripheral blood samples, which came from 40 to 45 ophthalmopathy, under 80 hyperthyroidism and roughly 17 progressor patients. Study-level results and caveats: A 13 V-J signature model separated ophthalmopathy from stable hyperthyroidism, with 87.88% sensitivity and 81.08% specificity in cross-validation and 80%/75% in testing. Most expanded thyroid clonotypes (frequency above 0.001) were also detected in blood, suggesting blood repertoires may reflect thyroid immune responses. During validation, the model predicted progression to ophthalmopathy a median of about 6.5 months ahead of onset, with roughly 65% sensitivity and 72.22% specificity. No statistical method was used to fix the sample size in advance, and group allocation was not hidden from the investigators.

Moderately to severely active disease, a Clinical Activity Score of at least 3, a NOSPECS grade of at least 4, and a duration under 3 months were present in ophthalmopathy patients. The study excluded patients with uncontrolled infections, other autoimmune diseases, pregnancy or lactation. Clinical symptoms, serum thyroxine and TRAb, thyroid ultrasound, and orbital computed tomography formed the basis for the diagnoses. PBMCs were separated from approximately 10 ml of fresh peripheral blood using Ficoll-Paque density gradient centrifugation. Trizol reagent was used to extract total RNA, and RNA quality was then checked on an Agilent 2100 Bioanalyzer. CDR1 is given as LNHDA and CDR2 as SQIVND, both from the germline V gene (reference sequence). V is cut back by 2 bases and J by 0 bases, with 8 bases in the junction unmatched. From cysteine to phenylalanine, the CDR3 is 17 amino acids long. Of all the DNA, just the CDR3 is kept, 51 bases in frame from base 1.

Amplification of TCR beta CDR3 regions was carried out from RNA transcripts. For the first round of RT-PCR on the TCR CDR3, the HTBI primer set was used together with the Qiagen OneStep RT-PCR kit. Libraries were constructed in a second round of multiplex PCR, after which size selection and purification were performed. Sequencing of the libraries was done on an Illumina HiSeq2000 using paired-end 100 bp reads. The published analysis was carried out like this. Raw data were processed with SOAPnuke, discarding reads with adapters, uncalled bases, mean Phred below 15, or no exact constant-primer or identifier match. High-quality paired reads were merged using COPE v1.2.5, and each unique nucleotide sequence was defined as a clonotype. MiTCR v1.1 was used to align the clonotypes against IMGT TRBV, TRBD and TRBJ reference segments. Analysis was restricted to V-J combinations with a frequency above 0.0001, which covered 98% to 99.2% of repertoires. A TCS score was defined as the ratio of F50 (clonal expansion) to E x V (chaos), with BLOSUM62-based TCRdist applied between CDR3 peptides within each V-J. Welch's t-statistics and random forest reduced roughly 530 V-J features to 13, which were used in a naive Bayes classifier (R e1071). The public reads were reanalyzed by TCRdb: fastp trimming at Q25, MiXCR alignment, in-frame beta chains only. A single entry per CDR3 protein holds the most common genes and DNA from its merged rows. It is TCRdb's table, rather than the study itself, that gives the V and J calls and clone size. The sample table shows about 530,000 distinct CDR3 sequences, and about 15% are seen once. The ten largest clones represent 17% of the sample.

This clonotype came up a few times. The specificity of this receptor is unknown. No per-base quality is available; no much larger clone lies one base away. Sequencing was done on a sample of blood. The rearrangement combines TRBV19 with TRBJ2-7; 9 junctional bases match TRBD2. This TCR was recovered from a young woman with Graves' ophthalmopathy. For the CDR3, the sequence is CASSILWSSGNSYEQYF. The bases are TGTGCCAGTAGTATACTTTGGTCTAGCGGGAACTCCTACGAGCAGTACTTC.